This is a list of T cell receptor beta chains from one sample in a study of memory CD4+ T cells and cytomegalovirus serostatus. TCRdb's copy holds only in-frame clones and misses some; the assay was immunoSEQ multiplex PCR. The sample includes about 100,000 clones, over 70% of them seen just once. The sample consisted of memory CD4+ T cells from blood. Every receptor here comes from an adult in good health and CMV-seropositive. Each CDR3 is given with its conserved first and last residue. The D gene is left open where the match is weak. Part of the rows lack a size; the others show once, few, many or a class for expanded clones.

TRBJ1-1 TRBD1 TRBV15 - CATSSGQGVNTEAFF TGTGCCACCAGCTCCGGACAGGGTGTGAACACTGAAGCTTTCTTT
TRBJ1-5 TRBD1 TRBV19 - CASHQGQGGRQPQHF TGTGCCAGCCATCAGGGACAGGGAGGAAGGCAGCCCCAGCATTTT
TRBJ2-7 - TRBV7-3 - CASSFDTGSGEQYF TGTGCCAGCAGTTTTGATACAGGGAGTGGCGAGCAGTACTTC
TRBJ2-3 - TRBV5-1 - CASRVSLWDTQYF TGCGCCAGCAGGGTTTCCCTGTGGGATACGCAGTATTTT
TRBJ2-5 - TRBV5-4 - CASSFPGETQYF TGTGCCAGCAGCTTTCCGGGAGAGACCCAGTACTTC
TRBJ1-2 TRBD1 TRBV28 - CASITGGPFYGYTF TGTGCCAGCATTACAGGGGGACCATTCTATGGCTACACCTTC
TRBJ1-2 - TRBV27 - CASSLRQEYGYTF TGTGCCAGCAGTTTAAGACAGGAATATGGCTACACCTTC
TRBJ1-1 - TRBV28 - CATTKGIEAFF TGTGCCACCACCAAGGGGATTGAAGCTTTCTTT
TRBJ2-5 - TRBV19 - CARVRTAEETQYF TGTGCCAGAGTGCGGACAGCAGAAGAGACCCAGTACTTC
TRBJ2-2 - TRBV5-1 - CASRDSSLTGELFF TGCGCCAGCAGGGACAGCTCCCTCACCGGGGAGCTGTTTTTT
TRBJ2-2 TRBD2 TRBV2 - CASTGGLAGGELFF TGTGCCAGCACCGGAGGACTAGCGGGCGGGGAGCTGTTTTTT
TRBJ2-3 TRBD2 TRBV4-2 - CASSYTGTSGTDTQYF TGTGCCAGCAGCTACACCGGGACTAGCGGCACAGATACGCAGTATTTT
TRBJ2-7 - TRBV2 - CASSGEGAPYF TGTGCCAGCAGTGGGGAGGGGGCTCCCTACTTC
TRBJ2-1 - TRBV5-1 once CASREEGREFF TGCGCCAGCAGGGAGGAGGGAAGGGAGTTCTTC
TRBJ2-5 TRBD2 TRBV7-3 - CASSPGTSVEETQYF TGTGCCAGCAGCCCCGGGACTAGCGTAGAAGAGACCCAGTACTTC
TRBJ2-6 - TRBV15 - CATSPIRHGANVLTF TGTGCCACCAGCCCTATCCGGCATGGGGCCAACGTCCTGACTTTC
TRBJ2-3 - TRBV7-3 - CASSLLPGTDTQYF TGTGCCAGCAGCCTCCTCCCGGGCACAGATACGCAGTATTTT
TRBJ2-1 TRBD2 TRBV5-6 - CASSLAGLAGGYNEQFF TGTGCCAGCAGCTTGGCCGGGCTAGCGGGCGGATACAATGAGCAGTTCTTC
TRBJ2-3 - TRBV6-6 - CASSYPQGGQDTQYF TGTGCCAGCAGTTACCCTCAGGGTGGTCAAGATACGCAGTATTTT
TRBJ2-5 - TRBV5-1 - CASSLNYVVQETQYF TGCGCCAGCAGCTTGAACTACGTTGTTCAAGAGACCCAGTACTTC
TRBJ2-7 - TRBV6-4 - CASSDRGGAHEQYF TGTGCCAGCAGTGACCGGGGCGGGGCACACGAGCAGTACTTC
TRBJ2-3 - TRBV9 - CASSVGRSSTDTQYF TGTGCCAGCAGCGTTGGGCGTTCTAGCACAGATACGCAGTATTTT
TRBJ1-2 TRBD1 TRBV18 - CASSPPGQAINYGYTF TGTGCCAGCTCACCCCCCGGACAGGCTATAAACTATGGCTACACCTTC